This T cell receptor (beta chain) is from a study of cytomegalovirus exposure and HLA in healthy donors. Study-wide findings and caveats: Several V segments, TRBV6-2 and TRBV6-3 among them, could not be told apart and were dropped.

J was trimmed by 5 bases and V by 6 bases; bases with no gene match: 13. The CDR3 is 16 residues long. CDR1 is LGHNT and CDR2 is FRNRAP in the germline V gene. The PCR contained 60 Vbeta and 13 Jbeta primers. Repertoires were generated with immunoSEQ multiplex PCR, while TCRdb's copy carries only in-frame clones and drops some. Altogether a few hundred thousand clones are present, under 80% being singletons, with the ten largest covering 2% to 2.5%. Concerning this clone itself: The antigen is undetermined.

This chain connects TRBV12-5 to TRBJ1-2, with 9 bases identical to TRBD1. The TCR originated in a female donor in good health and CMV-seronegative. Sequenced input: PBMCs. The CDR3 sequence: CASGETGGARRYGYTF. DNA for the CDR3: TGTGCTAGTGGGGAAACAGGGGGCGCACGGAGATATGGCTACACCTTC.